This T cell receptor beta chain was documented in a study of control samples from healthy donors and cancer patients. The repertoire was sequenced with immunoSEQ multiplex PCR; TCRdb's copy has only in-frame clones and lacks some. In the table there are approximately 49,000 clones, approximately 89% of which are singletons. The germline gives CDR1 SGHTA, CDR2 FQGNSA. This CDR3 region has 14 residues. The ends were cut back, 1 base at V and 7 bases at J, with 10 bases in the middle. This receptor was taken from a man in his forties or fifties with colorectal cancer. The chain has TRBV7-2 and TRBJ1-4; D remains ambiguous. The sequenced sample was PBMCs. The DNA of the CDR3 is TGTGCCAGCAGCTTAGGCCTTTTTGGTGAAAAACTGTTTTTT. Its translation is CASSLGLFGEKLFF.